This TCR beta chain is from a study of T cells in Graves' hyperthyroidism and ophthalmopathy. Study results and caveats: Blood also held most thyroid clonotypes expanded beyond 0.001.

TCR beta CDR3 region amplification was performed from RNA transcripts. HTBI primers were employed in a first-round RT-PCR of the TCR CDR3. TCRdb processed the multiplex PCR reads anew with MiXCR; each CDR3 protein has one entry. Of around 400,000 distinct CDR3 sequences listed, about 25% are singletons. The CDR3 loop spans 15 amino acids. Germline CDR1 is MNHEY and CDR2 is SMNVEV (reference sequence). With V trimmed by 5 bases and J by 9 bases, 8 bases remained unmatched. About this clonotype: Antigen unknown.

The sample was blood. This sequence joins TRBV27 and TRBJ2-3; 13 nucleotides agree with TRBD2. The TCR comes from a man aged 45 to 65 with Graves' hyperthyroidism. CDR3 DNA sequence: TGTGCCAGCAGTCCACCGGGACTAGCGGGAAAGACGCAGTATTTT. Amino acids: CASSPPGLAGKTQYF.